These 21 T cell receptor beta chains originate from one sample sequenced in a study of human T cells and chemical hapten exposure. Stated time point: pre-sensitization, week 0. Sample treatment: therapeutic diphenylcyclopropenone sensitization with weekly scalp DPC. MiXCR, applied by TCRdb to the RACE reads, yields one record per CDR3 protein. The data contain about 59,000 distinct CDR3 sequences, 11% of them singletons. Material: whole blood, obtained in connection with sensitization to the hapten diphenylcyclopropenone (DPC). The receptor source for this set is a middle-aged woman with alopecia areata. Some clones in this sample may be carry-over from other donors' samples.

This clonotype was counted at least ten times. The CDR3 region is CASSPRRDKNYEQYF. Written as DNA, the CDR3 is TGCGCCAGCAGCCCGCGCCGGGACAAGAACTACGAGCAGTACTTC. The chain uses TRBV4-1 and TRBJ2-7, with D perhaps TRBD1 (6 bases). The V gene lost 4 bases and the J gene lost 3 bases, with 16 bases spanning the gap. The CDR3 sequence is 15 residues long. The V gene's germline CDR1 is MGHRA and CDR2 YSYEKL.

This clonotype was observed many times. The chain uses TRBV20-1 and TRBJ2-5; 9 bases align to TRBD2. The CDR3 length is 15 residues. The junction had 11 bases not matched to a gene; V was cut back by 4 bases and J by 5 bases. Germline V gives CDR1 DFQATT, CDR2 SNEGSKA (reference sequence). CDR3 protein: CSANVAGVSRETQYF. The DNA of the CDR3 is TGCAGTGCTAATGTAGCGGGAGTCTCGAGGGAGACCCAGTACTTC.

With regard to this clonotype: A much bigger clone sits one base away, suggesting this may be a read error. V usage is TRBV6-4 and J usage is TRBJ1-1; tentative D call: TRBD1 (5 bases). Per germline, CDR1 MRHNA and CDR2 SNTAGT. CDR3 length equals 13 residues. CDR3 amino acids: CASSDFWGGRALF. For the CDR3, the DNA is TGTGCCAGCAGTGACTTTTGGGGGGGTCGAGCTTTGTTT.

The V gene is TRBV3-1, the J gene TRBJ1-1; D unresolved. The CDR3 loop spans 14 amino acids. Germline V gene data show CDR1 as LGHDT and CDR2 as YNNKEL (reference sequence). The germline V and J ends were trimmed by 0 bases and 6 bases, with 11 bases remaining between them. Here the CDR3 reads CASSQDLRAPEAFF. The DNA for the CDR3 is TGTGCCAGCAGCCAAGATCTAAGGGCCCCTGAAGCTTTCTTT.

This clonotype rates as medium-sized (0.01 to 0.1%). The chain combines TRBV7-2 with TRBJ2-1; TRBD2 matches at 8 bases. Germline V gives CDR1 SGHTA, CDR2 FQGNSA. This CDR3 comprises 16 residues. V shed 5 bases, J shed 5 bases, and the junction held 11 bases outside the gene matches. DNA of the CDR3: TGTGCCAGCAGCCCGTTTGGACTAGCTAACGACAATGAGCAGTTCTTC. This translates into CASSPFGLANDNEQFF.

V usage is TRBV2 and J usage is TRBJ1-4; TRBD1 matches at 10 bases. The CDR3 runs 13 residues. The V segment lost 7 bases and the J segment 11 bases; nucleotides outside the gene matches: 7. Germline loops: CDR1 SNHLY, CDR2 FYNNEI. The CDR3 DNA reads as TGTGCCAGCACTCTGGGACAGGGGTGGAAACTGTTTTTT. As protein: CASTLGQGWKLFF.

This clonotype came up many times. The chain links TRBV12-3 or TRBV12-4 to TRBJ1-4, with a weak D call TRBD1 (5 bases). The CDR3 consists of 16 residues. The V gene lost 5 bases and the J gene lost 5 bases, with 18 bases spanning the gap. The CDR3 region is CASSPGPPGRNEKLFF. The CDR3 bases are TGTGCCAGCAGTCCGGGACCTCCTGGTAGGAATGAAAAACTGTTTTTT.

V is TRBV28 and J is TRBJ2-1, with TRBD1 matching 9 bases. V lost 3 bases to trimming and J lost 3 bases; unmatched junction nucleotides: 3. This CDR3 is 15 amino acids long. Germline lookup yields CDR1 MDHEN and CDR2 SYDVKM. The CDR3 spells CASSFVDRGYNEQFF. CDR3 sequence (DNA): TGTGCCAGCAGTTTCGTGGACAGGGGCTACAATGAGCAGTTCTTC. Full variable domain (outside the CDR3, taken from reference TRBV28 and TRBJ2-1): DVKVTQSSRYLVKRTGEKVFLECVQDMDHENMFWYRQDPGLGLRLIYFSYDVKMKEKGDIPEGYSVSREKKERFSLILESASTNQTSMYLCASSFVDRGYNEQFFGPGTRLTVL.

This clonotype was seen ten or more times. V is TRBV28 and J is TRBJ2-5, with D perhaps TRBD2 (5 bases). Germline values: CDR1 MDHEN, CDR2 SYDVKM. Trimming removed 1 base at V and 1 base at J, with 22 bases between. The CDR3 length is 19 residues. The CDR3 DNA follows: TGTGCCAGCAGTTTATTTGAGATCAGAGGGCGGACGCCCCAAGAGACCCAGTACTTC. This codes for CASSLFEIRGRTPQETQYF.

The chain employs TRBV5-4 and TRBJ1-5; possibly TRBD1 for D (5 bases). The CDR3 totals 16 residues. V was pared by 0 bases and J by 3 bases, with 13 bases between. Per germline, CDR1 SGHNT and CDR2 YYREEE (reference sequence). CDR3 loop: CASSLGGGPHNQPQHF. The CDR3 DNA reads TGTGCCAGCAGCTTGGGCGGGGGACCTCACAATCAGCCCCAGCATTTT. The entire variable domain, with the rest obtained from reference TRBV5-4 and TRBJ1-5, is as follows: ETGVTQSPTHLIKTRGQQVTLRCSSQSGHNTVSWYQQALGQGPQFIFQYYREEENGRGNFPPRFSGLQFPNYSSELNVNALELDDSALYLCASSLGGGPHNQPQHFGDGTRLSIL.

This clonotype appeared a few times. The V and J genes are TRBV18 and TRBJ2-2; D is unclear. V lost 1 base and J lost 5, with 11 bases in between. The CDR3 length is 15 residues. Germline V gene data show CDR1 as KGHSH and CDR2 as LQKENI. The DNA for the CDR3 is TGTGCCAGCTCACCACTAGCAATGAGGACCGGGGAGCTGTTTTTT. This gives the protein CASSPLAMRTGELFF.

This rearrangement joins TRBV20-1 to TRBJ2-7, with 7 bases lining up with TRBD1. The trim removed 4 bases at V and 5 bases at J, leaving 8 bases unmatched. Germline V gene sequence: CDR1 DFQATT, CDR2 SNEGSKA (reference sequence). The CDR3 contains 13 residues. The DNA of the CDR3 is TGCAGTGCTACGAGACAGGGCCGGCACGAGCAGTACTTC. Translation: CSATRQGRHEQYF.

The V call is TRBV6-6, the J call TRBJ2-1; 16 bases fit TRBD2. This CDR3 is 18 amino acids long. Germline values: CDR1 MNHNY, CDR2 SVGAGI (reference sequence). Losses at the gene ends were 5 bases for V and 6 bases for J; bases not matched to a gene: 10. The CDR3 protein is CASSRPGLAGGRGNEQFF. CDR3 bases: TGTGCCAGCAGTAGGCCGGGACTAGCGGGAGGGCGGGGCAATGAGCAGTTCTTC.

V usage is TRBV29-1 and J usage is TRBJ1-2; D uncertain. This CDR3 is built from 13 residues. Germline assignment: CDR1 SQVTM and CDR2 ANQGSEA. V lost 5 bases and J lost 0, with 10 bases in between. The CDR3 DNA reads as TGCAGCGTTTTGATGGTAGCTAACTATGGCTACACCTTC. Amino acid sequence: CSVLMVANYGYTF.

This clonotype has at least ten counts. The V call is TRBV18, the J call TRBJ1-5; no firm D call. V was pared by 3 bases and J by 6 bases, with 15 bases between. Germline V CDR1 and CDR2: KGHSH, LQKENI. The length of the CDR3 is 15 residues. The CDR3 loop reads CASSPEGAAVQPQHF. The CDR3 DNA sequence: TGTGCCAGCTCACCTGAAGGCGCAGCGGTTCAGCCCCAGCATTTT.

This rearrangement joins TRBV30 to TRBJ1-5; 11 nucleotides agree with TRBD1. With 5 bases clipped from V and 7 bases from J, the junction kept 1 base outside the gene matches. CDR1 and CDR2 (germline): GTSNPN, SVGIG (reference sequence). The CDR3 sequence is 12 residues long. This CDR3 reads CAWGQGAQPQHF. The CDR3, as DNA: TGTGCCTGGGGACAGGGGGCCCAGCCCCAGCATTTT.

This clonotype appeared a few times. This chain uses TRBV6-5 with TRBJ2-7; maybe TRBD2 (6 bases). The CDR3 spans 17 residues. V lost 0 bases and J lost 0, with 15 bases in between. Germline CDR1 is MNHEY and CDR2 is SVGAGI. This CDR3 is CASSYSVAAGYSYEQYF. The CDR3 DNA sequence: TGTGCCAGCAGTTACTCAGTAGCGGCGGGCTACTCCTACGAGCAGTACTTC.

In its sample, this clonotype was seen many times. The CDR3 nucleotides are TGCGCCAGCAGCTTGGCCCAGGGCGTGGTGAACACTGAAGCTTTCTTT. Its translation: CASSLAQGVVNTEAFF. The rearrangement joins TRBV5-1 to TRBJ1-1, with a possible D match to TRBD1 (5 bases). This CDR3 region has 16 residues. The germline CDR1 and CDR2 sequences are SGHRS and YFSETQ. Trimming removed 0 bases from V and 0 bases from J, with 12 bases in between.

This clonotype was recorded many times. The chain employs TRBV9 and TRBJ2-3, with TRBD2 identical over 12 bases. Trimming cost V 2 bases and J 3 bases; bases outside gene matches: 1. Germline V gene sequence: CDR1 SGDLS, CDR2 YYNGEE. This CDR3 is built from 15 residues. DNA for the CDR3: TGTGCCAGCAGCGTGACTAGCGGGAGTACAGATACGCAGTATTTT. Amino acids: CASSVTSGSTDTQYF.

In this sample, this clonotype turned up many times. The CDR3 here is CASSLRGQQETQYF. The CDR3, as DNA: TGTGCCAGCAGCCTAAGGGGACAGCAAGAGACCCAGTACTTC. V and J are TRBV7-3 and TRBJ2-5, with 7 bases fitting TRBD1. The germline V gene has CDR1 SGHTA and CDR2 FQGTGA. Trimming cost V 5 bases and J 2 bases; bases outside gene matches: 5. The CDR3 totals 14 residues. Supplemented by reference TRBV7-3 and TRBJ2-5, the full variable domain reads GAGVSQTPSNKVTEKGKYVELRCDPISGHTALYWYRQSLGQGPEFLIYFQGTGAADDSGLPNDRFFAVRPEGSVSTLKIQRTERGDSAVYLCASSLRGQQETQYFGPGTRLLVL.

CDR3 loop: CASSWDSQETQYF. The CDR3 nucleotides read TGTGCCAGCAGCTGGGACAGCCAAGAGACCCAGTACTTC. J is TRBJ2-5 and V is TRBV5-4; 7 bases are a match to TRBD1. The CDR3 contains 13 residues. Looked up from germline, CDR1 is SGHNT and CDR2 is YYREEE (reference sequence). Trimming cost V 3 bases and J 1 base; bases outside gene matches: 0.